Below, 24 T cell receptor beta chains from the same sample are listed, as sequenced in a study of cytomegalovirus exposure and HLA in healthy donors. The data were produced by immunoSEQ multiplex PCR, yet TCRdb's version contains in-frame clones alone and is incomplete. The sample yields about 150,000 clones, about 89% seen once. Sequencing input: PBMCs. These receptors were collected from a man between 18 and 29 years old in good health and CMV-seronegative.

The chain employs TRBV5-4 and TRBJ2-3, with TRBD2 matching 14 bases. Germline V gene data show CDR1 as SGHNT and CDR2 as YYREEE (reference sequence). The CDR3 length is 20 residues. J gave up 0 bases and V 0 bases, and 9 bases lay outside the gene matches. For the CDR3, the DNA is TGTGCCAGCAGCTTGGAGCGACTAGCGGGAGGGGACTCTAGCACAGATACGCAGTATTTT. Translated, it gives CASSLERLAGGDSSTDTQYF. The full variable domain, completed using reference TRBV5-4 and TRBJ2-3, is ETGVTQSPTHLIKTRGQQVTLRCSSQSGHNTVSWYQQALGQGPQFIFQYYREEENGRGNFPPRFSGLQFPNYSSELNVNALELDDSALYLCASSLERLAGGDSSTDTQYFGPGTRLTVL.

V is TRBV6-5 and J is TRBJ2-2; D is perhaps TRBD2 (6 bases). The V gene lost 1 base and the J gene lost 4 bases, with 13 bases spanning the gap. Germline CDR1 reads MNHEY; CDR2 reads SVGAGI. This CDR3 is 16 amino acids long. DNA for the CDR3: TGTGCCAGCAGTTACTATAAAGCGGGCTTCACCGGGGAGCTGTTTTTT. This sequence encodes CASSYYKAGFTGELFF.

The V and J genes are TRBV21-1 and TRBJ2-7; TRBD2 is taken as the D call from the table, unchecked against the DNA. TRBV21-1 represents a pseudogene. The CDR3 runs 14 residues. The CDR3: CASRTSGSSYEQYV. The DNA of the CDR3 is TGTGCCAGTAGGACTAGCGGGTCCTCCTACGAGCAGTACGTC.

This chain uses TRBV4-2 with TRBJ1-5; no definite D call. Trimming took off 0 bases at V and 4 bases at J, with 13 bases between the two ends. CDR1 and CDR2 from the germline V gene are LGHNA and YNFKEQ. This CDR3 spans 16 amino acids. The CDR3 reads CASSQDEGRGNQPQHF. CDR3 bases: TGTGCCAGCAGCCAAGATGAGGGAAGAGGGAATCAGCCCCAGCATTTT.

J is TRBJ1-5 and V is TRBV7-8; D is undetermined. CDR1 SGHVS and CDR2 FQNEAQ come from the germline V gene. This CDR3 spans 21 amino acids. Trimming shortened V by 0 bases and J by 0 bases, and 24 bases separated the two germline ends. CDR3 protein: CASSLALQTDYRALSNQPQHF. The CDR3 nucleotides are TGTGCCAGCAGCTTAGCTCTACAAACAGATTACCGAGCCCTTAGCAATCAGCCCCAGCATTTT.

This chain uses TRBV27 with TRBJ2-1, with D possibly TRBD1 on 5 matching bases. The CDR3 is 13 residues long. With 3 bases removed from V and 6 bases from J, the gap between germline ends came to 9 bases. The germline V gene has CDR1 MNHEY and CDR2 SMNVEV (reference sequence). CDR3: CASSFRRANEQFF. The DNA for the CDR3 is TGTGCCAGCAGTTTCCGCAGGGCCAATGAGCAGTTCTTC.

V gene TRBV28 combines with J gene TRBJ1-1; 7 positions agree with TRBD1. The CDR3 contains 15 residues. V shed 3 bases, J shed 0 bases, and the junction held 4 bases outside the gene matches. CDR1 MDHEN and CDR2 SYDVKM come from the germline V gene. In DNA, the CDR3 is TGTGCCAGCAGTTTGGGGACAGCCATGAACACTGAAGCTTTCTTT. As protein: CASSLGTAMNTEAFF.

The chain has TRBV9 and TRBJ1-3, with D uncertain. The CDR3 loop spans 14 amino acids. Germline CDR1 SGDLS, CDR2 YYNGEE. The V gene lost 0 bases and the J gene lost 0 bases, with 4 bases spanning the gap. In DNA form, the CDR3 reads TGTGCCAGCAGCGTAGTCGGCTCTGGAAACACCATATATTTT. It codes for CASSVVGSGNTIYF.

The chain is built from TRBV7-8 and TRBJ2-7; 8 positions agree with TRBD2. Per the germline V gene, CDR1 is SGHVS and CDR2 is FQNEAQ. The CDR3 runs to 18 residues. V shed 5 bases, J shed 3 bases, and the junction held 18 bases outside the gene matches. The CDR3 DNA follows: TGTGCCAGCAGCCCCCAAGTAGCGGGGTTTGGATCTAGCTACGAGCAGTACGTC. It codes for CASSPQVAGFGSSYEQYV.

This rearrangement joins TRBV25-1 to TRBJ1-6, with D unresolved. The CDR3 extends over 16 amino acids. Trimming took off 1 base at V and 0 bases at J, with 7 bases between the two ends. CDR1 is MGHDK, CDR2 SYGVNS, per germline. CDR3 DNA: TGTGCCAGCAGTGAATCCCTTAGCTCCTATAATTCACCCCTCCACTTT. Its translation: CASSESLSSYNSPLHF. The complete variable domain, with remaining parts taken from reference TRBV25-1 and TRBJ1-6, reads EADIYQTPRYLVIGTGKKITLECSQTMGHDKMYWYQQDPGMELHLIHYSYGVNSTEKGDLSSESTVSRIRTEHFPLTLESARPSHTSQYLCASSESLSSYNSPLHFGNGTRLTVT.

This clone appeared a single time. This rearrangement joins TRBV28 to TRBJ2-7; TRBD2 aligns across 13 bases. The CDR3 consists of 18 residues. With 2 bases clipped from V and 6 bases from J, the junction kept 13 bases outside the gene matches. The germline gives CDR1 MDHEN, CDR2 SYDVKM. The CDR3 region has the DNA TGTGCCAGCAGTTTAGGTTATAAACTAGCGGGAGGGCAGGGCGAGCAGTACGTC. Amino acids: CASSLGYKLAGGQGEQYV.

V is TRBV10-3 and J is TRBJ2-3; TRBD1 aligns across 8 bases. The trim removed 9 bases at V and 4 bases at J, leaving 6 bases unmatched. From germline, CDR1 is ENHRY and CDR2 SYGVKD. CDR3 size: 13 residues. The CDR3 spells CAMRQGWADTQYF. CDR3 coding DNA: TGTGCCATGAGACAGGGGTGGGCAGATACGCAGTATTTT.

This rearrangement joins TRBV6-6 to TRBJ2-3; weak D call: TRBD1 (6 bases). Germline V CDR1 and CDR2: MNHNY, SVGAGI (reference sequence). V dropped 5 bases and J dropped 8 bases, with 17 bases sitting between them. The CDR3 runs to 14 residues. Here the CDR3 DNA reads TGTGCCAGCAGTGAGCTCCGCGTAGGGGGTACGCAGTATTTT. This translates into CASSELRVGGTQYF.

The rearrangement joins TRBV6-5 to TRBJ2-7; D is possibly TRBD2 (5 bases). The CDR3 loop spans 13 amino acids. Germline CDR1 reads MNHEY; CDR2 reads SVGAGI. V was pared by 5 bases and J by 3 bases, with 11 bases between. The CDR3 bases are TGTGCCAGCAGTCGACAAGAGGGCTACGAGCAGTACTTC. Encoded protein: CASSRQEGYEQYF.

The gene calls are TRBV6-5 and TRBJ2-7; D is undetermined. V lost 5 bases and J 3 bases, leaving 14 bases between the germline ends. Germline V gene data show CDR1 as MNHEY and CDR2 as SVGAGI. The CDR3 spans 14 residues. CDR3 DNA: TGTGCCAGCAGTCCCAGCCTATGGAGCTACGAGCAGTACTTC. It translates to CASSPSLWSYEQYF.

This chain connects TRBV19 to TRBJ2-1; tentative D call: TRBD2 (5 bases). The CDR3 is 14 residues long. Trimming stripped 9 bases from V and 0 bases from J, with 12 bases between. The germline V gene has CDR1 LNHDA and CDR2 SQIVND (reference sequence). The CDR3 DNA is TGTGCCAGCCGAGCGGAAAGCTCCTACAATGAGCAGTTCTTC. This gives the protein CASRAESSYNEQFF.

The CDR3 DNA is TGTGCCAGCAGTGGACTTCTCTATGGCTACACCTTC. Translated: CASSGLLYGYTF. The chain links TRBV6-1 to TRBJ1-2, with D unclear. CDR1 and CDR2 (germline): MNHNS, SASEGT. The CDR3 is 12 amino acids. V was shortened by 4 bases and J by 4 bases, with 7 bases between the two germline ends.

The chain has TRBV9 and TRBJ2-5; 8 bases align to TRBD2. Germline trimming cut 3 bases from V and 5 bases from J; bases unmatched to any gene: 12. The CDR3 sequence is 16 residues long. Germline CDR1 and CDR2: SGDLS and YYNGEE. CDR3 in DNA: TGTGCCAGCAGCGATACCGGGACTAGGGATTTGGAGACCCAGTACTTC. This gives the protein CASSDTGTRDLETQYF.

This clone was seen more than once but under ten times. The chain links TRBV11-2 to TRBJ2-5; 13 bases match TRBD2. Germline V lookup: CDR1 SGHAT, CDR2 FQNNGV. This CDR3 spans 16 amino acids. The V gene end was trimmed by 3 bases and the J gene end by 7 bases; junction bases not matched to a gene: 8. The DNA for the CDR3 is TGTGCCAGCAGCTTTGACACCGGACTAGCGGGGGTGACCCAGTACTTC. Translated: CASSFDTGLAGVTQYF.

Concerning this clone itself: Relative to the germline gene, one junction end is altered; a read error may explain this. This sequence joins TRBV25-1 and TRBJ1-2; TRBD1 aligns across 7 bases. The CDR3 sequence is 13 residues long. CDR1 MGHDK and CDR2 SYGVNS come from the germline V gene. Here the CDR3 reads CASREWTGYGYTF. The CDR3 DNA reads TGTGCCAGCAGGGAATGGACAGGATATGGCTACACCTTC.

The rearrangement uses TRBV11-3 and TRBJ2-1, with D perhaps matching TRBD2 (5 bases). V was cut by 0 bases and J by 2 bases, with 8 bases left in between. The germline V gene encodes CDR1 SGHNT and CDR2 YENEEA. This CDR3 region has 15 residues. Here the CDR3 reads CASSLDSGTYNEQFF. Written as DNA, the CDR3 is TGTGCCAGCAGCTTAGACAGCGGCACCTACAATGAGCAGTTCTTC.

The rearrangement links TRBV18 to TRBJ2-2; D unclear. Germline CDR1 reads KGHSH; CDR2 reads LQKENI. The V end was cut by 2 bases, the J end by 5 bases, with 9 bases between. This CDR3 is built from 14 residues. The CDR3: CASSPKAGTGELFF. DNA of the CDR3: TGTGCCAGCTCACCAAAAGCCGGGACCGGGGAGCTGTTTTTT. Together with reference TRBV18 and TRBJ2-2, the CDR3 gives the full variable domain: NAGVMQNPRHLVRRRGQEARLRCSPMKGHSHVYWYRQLPEEGLKFMVYLQKENIIDESGMPKERFSAEFPKEGPSILRIQQVVRGDSAAYFCASSPKAGTGELFFGEGSRLTVL.

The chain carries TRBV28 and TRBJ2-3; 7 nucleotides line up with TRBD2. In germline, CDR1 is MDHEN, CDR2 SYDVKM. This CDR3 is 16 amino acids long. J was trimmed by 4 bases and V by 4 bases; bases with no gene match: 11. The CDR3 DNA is TGTGCCAGCAGTTCCGCTAGCGGTACTATTGCAGATACGCAGTATTTT. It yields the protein CASSSASGTIADTQYF.

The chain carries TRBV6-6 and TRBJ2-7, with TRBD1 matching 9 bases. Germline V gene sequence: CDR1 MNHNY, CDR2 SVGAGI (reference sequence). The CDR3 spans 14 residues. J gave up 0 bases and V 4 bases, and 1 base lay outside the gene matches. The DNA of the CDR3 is TGTGCCAGCAGTTGGGACAGGGACTCCTACGAGCAGTACTTC. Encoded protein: CASSWDRDSYEQYF.